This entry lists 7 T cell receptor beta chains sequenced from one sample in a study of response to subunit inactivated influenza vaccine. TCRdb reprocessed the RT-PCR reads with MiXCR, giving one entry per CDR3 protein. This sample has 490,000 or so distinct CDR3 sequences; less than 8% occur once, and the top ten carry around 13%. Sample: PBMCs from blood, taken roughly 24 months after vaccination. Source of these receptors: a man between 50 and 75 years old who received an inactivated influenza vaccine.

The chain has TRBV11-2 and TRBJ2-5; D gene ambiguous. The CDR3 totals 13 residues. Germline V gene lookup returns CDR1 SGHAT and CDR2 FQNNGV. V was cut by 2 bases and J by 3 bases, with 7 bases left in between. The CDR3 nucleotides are TGTGCCAGCAGCTTATGGGCAGAAGAGACCCAGTACTTC. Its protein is CASSLWAEETQYF. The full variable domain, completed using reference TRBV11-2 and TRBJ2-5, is EAGVAQSPRYKIIEKRQSVAFWCNPISGHATLYWYQQILGQGPKLLIQFQNNGVVDDSQLPKDRFSAERLKGVDSTLKIQPAKLEDSAVYLCASSLWAEETQYFGPGTRLLVL.

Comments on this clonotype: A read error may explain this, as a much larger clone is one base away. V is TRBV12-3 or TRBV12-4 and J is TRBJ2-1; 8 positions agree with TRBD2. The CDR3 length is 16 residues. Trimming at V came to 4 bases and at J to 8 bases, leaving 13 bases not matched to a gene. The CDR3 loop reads CASSSLTSVRRYEQFF. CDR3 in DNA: TGTGCCAGCAGTTCCTTGACTAGCGTGAGAAGATATGAGCAGTTCTTC.

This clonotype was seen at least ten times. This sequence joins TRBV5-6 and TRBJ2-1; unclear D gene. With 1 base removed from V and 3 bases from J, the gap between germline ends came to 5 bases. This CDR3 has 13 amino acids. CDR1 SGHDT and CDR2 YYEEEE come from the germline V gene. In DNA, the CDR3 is TGTGCCAGCAGCTTGTACAGCTACAATGAGCAGTTCTTC. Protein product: CASSLYSYNEQFF.

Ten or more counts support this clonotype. The CDR3 spells CSVRTGGYGTQYF. DNA for the CDR3: TGCAGCGTTAGGACAGGGGGCTACGGGACCCAGTACTTC. This chain links TRBV29-1 with TRBJ2-5; TRBD1 agrees at 11 bases. Germline values: CDR1 SQVTM, CDR2 ANQGSEA. The V gene end was trimmed by 5 bases and the J gene end by 7 bases; junction bases not matched to a gene: 6. This CDR3 is 13 amino acids long.

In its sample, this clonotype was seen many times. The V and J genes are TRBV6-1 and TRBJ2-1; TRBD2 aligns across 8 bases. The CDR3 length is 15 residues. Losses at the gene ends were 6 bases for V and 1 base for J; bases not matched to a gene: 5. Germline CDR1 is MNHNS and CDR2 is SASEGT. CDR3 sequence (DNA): TGTGCCAGCAGATTCCTAGCGGGTTCCTACAATGAGCAGTTCTTC. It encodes CASRFLAGSYNEQFF.

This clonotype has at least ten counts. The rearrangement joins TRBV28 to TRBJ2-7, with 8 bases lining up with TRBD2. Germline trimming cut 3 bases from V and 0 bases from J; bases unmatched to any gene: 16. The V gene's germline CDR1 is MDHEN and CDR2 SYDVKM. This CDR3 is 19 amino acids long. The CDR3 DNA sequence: TGTGCCAGCAGTTTCGCTCTAGATCTTATAGCGGGAAGCTCCTACGAGCAGTACTTC. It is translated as CASSFALDLIAGSSYEQYF. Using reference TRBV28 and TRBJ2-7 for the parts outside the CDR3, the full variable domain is DVKVTQSSRYLVKRTGEKVFLECVQDMDHENMFWYRQDPGLGLRLIYFSYDVKMKEKGDIPEGYSVSREKKERFSLILESASTNQTSMYLCASSFALDLIAGSSYEQYFGPGTRLTVT.

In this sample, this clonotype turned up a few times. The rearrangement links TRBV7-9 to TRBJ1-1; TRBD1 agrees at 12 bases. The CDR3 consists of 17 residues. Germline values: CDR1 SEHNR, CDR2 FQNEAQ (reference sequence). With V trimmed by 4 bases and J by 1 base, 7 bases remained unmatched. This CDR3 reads CASSSWDRGPRNTEAFF. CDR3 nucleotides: TGTGCCAGCAGCTCATGGGACAGGGGGCCGAGGAACACTGAAGCTTTCTTT.